A single sample is the source of the 7 T cell receptor beta chains below, sequenced in a study of glioma-infiltrating T cells. TCR alpha and beta CDR3 regions were amplified from RNA using iRepertoire nested multiplex PCR. TCRdb reanalysed the multiplex PCR reads using MiXCR and keeps one entry per CDR3 protein. This table holds about 130,000 distinct CDR3 sequences, around 23% found once. The sample comprised glioma tissue, nonneoplastic brain tissue, or PBMCs (not recorded which). The receptors were gathered from a human donor with low-grade glioma or glioblastoma, undergoing nonglioma brain surgery, or in good health (not recorded which).

This clonotype showed up just a few times. The J gene is TRBJ1-4, the V gene TRBV7-2; D unclear. In germline, CDR1 is SGHTA, CDR2 FQGNSA. Trimming cost V 1 base and J 1 base, with 10 bases left between them. The length of the CDR3 is 16 residues. The CDR3: CASSLVLDGTNEKLFF. The CDR3 DNA follows: TGTGCCAGCAGCTTAGTGTTGGACGGAACTAATGAAAAACTGTTTTTT.

This clonotype was detected many times. This chain connects TRBV4-1 to TRBJ1-6; no clear D gene. Trimming cost V 4 bases and J 11 bases, with 9 bases left between them. The CDR3 is 12 amino acids. Germline lookup yields CDR1 MGHRA and CDR2 YSYEKL. The CDR3 nucleotides are TGCGCCAGCAGCCCGCTGAGCCCACCCCTCCACTTT. Protein: CASSPLSPPLHF.

A note on this clonotype: A read error may be the cause here, since a much bigger clone is one base away. This chain connects TRBV27 to TRBJ2-3; D is perhaps TRBD1 or TRBD2 (5 bases each). Germline CDR1 is MNHEY and CDR2 is SMNVEV (reference sequence). The CDR3 covers 15 residues. Trimming pared 6 bases from V and 0 bases from J, leaving 13 bases between. The DNA of the CDR3 is TGTGCCAGCAGGAGGGGTAGCGAGAGCACAGATACGCAGTATTTT. Its protein is CASRRGSESTDTQYF.

This clonotype was seen just once. This clone may be a read error of a much larger clone one base away. This chain uses TRBV20-1 with TRBJ1-4, with TRBD1 matching 8 bases. Germline CDR1 reads DFQATT; CDR2 reads SNEGSKA (reference sequence). The CDR3 covers 13 residues. Here the CDR3 DNA reads TGCAGTGCCGAGACAGGGGATAAGGAAAAACTGTCTTTT. Protein sequence: CSAETGDKEKLSF.

Points on this clonotype: Since a much larger clone is just one base distant, this may be a read error. The rearrangement links TRBV14 to TRBJ2-7, with D tentatively TRBD2 (5 bases). V was clipped by 4 bases and J by 8 bases, with 18 bases between them. Germline loops: CDR1 SGHDN, CDR2 FVKESK. The CDR3 is 14 residues long. This chain's CDR3 is CASSRHGTSIKQYV. CDR3 coding DNA: TGTGCCAGCAGCCGGCATGGCACTAGTATCAAGCAGTACGTC.

As to this clonotype: The junction does not match germline at one end; this may be a read error. The rearrangement uses TRBV10-3 and TRBJ1-4; 11 positions agree with TRBD1. Germline loops: CDR1 ENHRY, CDR2 SYGVKD. This CDR3 is 16 amino acids long. The CDR3, as DNA: TGTGCCATCAGTGAGTCCGGACAGGGGGCTAAGGAAAAACTGTTTTTT. This encodes CAISESGQGAKEKLFF.

In this sample, this clonotype turned up a few times. V gene TRBV24-1 combines with J gene TRBJ2-7; D tentatively reads TRBD1 or TRBD2 (5 bases each). V shed 3 bases and J shed 4 bases, with 12 bases lying between them. The CDR3 loop spans 14 amino acids. The V gene's germline CDR1 is KGHDR and CDR2 SFDVKD. This CDR3 reads CATSDKGTEYEQYV. The CDR3 DNA reads TGTGCCACCAGTGATAAGGGGACGGAGTACGAGCAGTACGTC.